Listed below are T cell receptor beta chains from one sample, sequenced in a study of T cells after yellow fever vaccination. TCRdb re-derived calls from the 5' RACE reads in MiXCR, one entry per CDR3 protein. The table records roughly 120,000 distinct CDR3 sequences, 7.2% of them present only once. Sequencing was performed on CD4+ T cells sorted from PBMCs, taken roughly 46 days after the first yellow fever vaccination. The receptor source for this set is a young man who received the YFV17D yellow fever vaccine. The conserved cysteine and the conserved F or W are not part of the CDR3 here. Size tells how often a clone was seen (once, few, many) or the class of an expanded clone, and some rows leave it out.

j_gene,abundance,v_gene,CDR3aa
TRBJ1-2,many,TRBV24-1,ATSDLHGGDERGYT
TRBJ2-1,many,TRBV5-1,ASSLGPTDEQF
TRBJ1-5,many,TRBV12-3/TRBV12-4,ASSLLAGGLPQH
TRBJ2-5,NA,TRBV24-1,ATSDFASQETQY
TRBJ2-1,many,TRBV7-2,ASSSAGHHEQF
TRBJ1-1,NA,TRBV11-2,ASSLRYGTEAF
TRBJ1-5,many,TRBV6-2/TRBV6-3,ASSEPLSFNQPQH
TRBJ1-1,NA,TRBV7-2,ASRQQGNTEAF
TRBJ2-3,many,TRBV7-3,ASSPRRGTDTQY
TRBJ1-1,many,TRBV5-6,ASRREAF
TRBJ2-3,many,TRBV29-1,SVDSGAHSTYTQY
TRBJ2-5,NA,TRBV5-1,ASSKTGEETQY
TRBJ2-3,many,TRBV5-5,ASSKGLAGGEDTQY
TRBJ2-5,many,TRBV12-3/TRBV12-4,ASSPGQGEETQY
TRBJ2-4,many,TRBV11-2,ASSETTGGQGIQY
TRBJ2-5,many,TRBV4-3,ASSQNSGAIQETQY
TRBJ1-5,few,TRBV12-3/TRBV12-4,ASSLSDPNQPQH
TRBJ2-2,many,TRBV12-3/TRBV12-4,ASRPGLETGELF
TRBJ2-1,NA,TRBV5-4,ASSLVPGGSYNEQF
TRBJ2-5,many,TRBV5-5,ASSLGGRETQY
TRBJ2-3,many,TRBV7-2,ASSVIISDTQY
TRBJ2-3,many,TRBV18,ASSPPSGTDTQY
TRBJ2-4,many,TRBV20-1,SAQQGAKNIQY
TRBJ1-1,many,TRBV6-2/TRBV6-3,ASSKNTGARPNTEAF
TRBJ2-5,many,TRBV5-6,ASSLDMVKTQY
TRBJ2-2,many,TRBV12-3/TRBV12-4,ASSPRTGGTGELF
TRBJ1-6,NA,TRBV18,ASSPSEVPESPLH
TRBJ2-3,many,TRBV20-1,SARASGGPVPYTDTQY
TRBJ2-1,many,TRBV12-3/TRBV12-4,ASAHWDRAYNEQF
TRBJ1-5,many,TRBV18,ASSPPGGVGNQPQH
TRBJ2-2,many,TRBV20-1,SARDPRNGELF
TRBJ2-1,many,TRBV5-6,ASSLLGHYNEQF
TRBJ1-2,many,TRBV20-1,SASRTGELYGYT
TRBJ1-1,NA,TRBV12-3/TRBV12-4,ASSPTGQGGDTEAF
TRBJ2-4,many,TRBV12-3/TRBV12-4,ASRFASGAGIQY
TRBJ1-6,NA,TRBV9,ASSLDDNSPLH
TRBJ2-7,many,TRBV12-3/TRBV12-4,ASNTGHASYEQY
TRBJ1-5,many,TRBV19,ASSIGEYGVGFRGNQPQH
TRBJ2-4,many,TRBV6-5,ASSYGHGQGRAKNIQY
TRBJ2-3,many,TRBV4-3,ASSQDPGTDTQY
TRBJ1-6,many,TRBV10-3,AISGSTGWGSPLH
TRBJ2-2,NA,TRBV5-1,ASRPGAVNTGELF
TRBJ2-7,many,TRBV7-9,ASSAGTGDYEQY
TRBJ2-5,few,TRBV20-1,SASVLPGQIDQETQY
TRBJ2-3,many,TRBV6-2/TRBV6-3,ASRESTDTQY
TRBJ2-5,many,TRBV10-3,AGGRGETQY
TRBJ1-3,many,TRBV6-2/TRBV6-3,ASSQEPGQISRSSSGNTIY
TRBJ2-1,many,TRBV5-1,ASSLLTSGGDNEQF
TRBJ2-7,many,TRBV5-1,ASSFRLAGDYEQY
TRBJ2-3,many,TRBV5-5,ASSSFSGGADTQY
TRBJ2-3,many,TRBV11-3,ASSLGGTDTQY
TRBJ2-4,many,TRBV5-5,ASSLGGVAIQY
TRBJ2-1,many,TRBV18,ASSPPGTGYGNEQF
TRBJ2-5,many,TRBV3-1,ASSLGRIQETQY